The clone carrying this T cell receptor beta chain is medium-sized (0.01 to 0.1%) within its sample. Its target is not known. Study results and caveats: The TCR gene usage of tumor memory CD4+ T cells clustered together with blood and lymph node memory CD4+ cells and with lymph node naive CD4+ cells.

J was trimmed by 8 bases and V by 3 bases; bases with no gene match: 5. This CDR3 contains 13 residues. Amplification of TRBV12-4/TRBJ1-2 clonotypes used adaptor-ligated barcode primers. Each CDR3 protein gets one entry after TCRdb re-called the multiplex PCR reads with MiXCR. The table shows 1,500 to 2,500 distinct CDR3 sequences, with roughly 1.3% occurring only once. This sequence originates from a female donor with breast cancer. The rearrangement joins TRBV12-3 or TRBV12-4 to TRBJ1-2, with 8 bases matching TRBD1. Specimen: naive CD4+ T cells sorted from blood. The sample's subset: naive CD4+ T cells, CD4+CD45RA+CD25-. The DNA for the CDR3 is TGTGCCAGCAGTTTCCGGACAGGGAAGGGCTACACCTTC. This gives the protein CASSFRTGKGYTF.